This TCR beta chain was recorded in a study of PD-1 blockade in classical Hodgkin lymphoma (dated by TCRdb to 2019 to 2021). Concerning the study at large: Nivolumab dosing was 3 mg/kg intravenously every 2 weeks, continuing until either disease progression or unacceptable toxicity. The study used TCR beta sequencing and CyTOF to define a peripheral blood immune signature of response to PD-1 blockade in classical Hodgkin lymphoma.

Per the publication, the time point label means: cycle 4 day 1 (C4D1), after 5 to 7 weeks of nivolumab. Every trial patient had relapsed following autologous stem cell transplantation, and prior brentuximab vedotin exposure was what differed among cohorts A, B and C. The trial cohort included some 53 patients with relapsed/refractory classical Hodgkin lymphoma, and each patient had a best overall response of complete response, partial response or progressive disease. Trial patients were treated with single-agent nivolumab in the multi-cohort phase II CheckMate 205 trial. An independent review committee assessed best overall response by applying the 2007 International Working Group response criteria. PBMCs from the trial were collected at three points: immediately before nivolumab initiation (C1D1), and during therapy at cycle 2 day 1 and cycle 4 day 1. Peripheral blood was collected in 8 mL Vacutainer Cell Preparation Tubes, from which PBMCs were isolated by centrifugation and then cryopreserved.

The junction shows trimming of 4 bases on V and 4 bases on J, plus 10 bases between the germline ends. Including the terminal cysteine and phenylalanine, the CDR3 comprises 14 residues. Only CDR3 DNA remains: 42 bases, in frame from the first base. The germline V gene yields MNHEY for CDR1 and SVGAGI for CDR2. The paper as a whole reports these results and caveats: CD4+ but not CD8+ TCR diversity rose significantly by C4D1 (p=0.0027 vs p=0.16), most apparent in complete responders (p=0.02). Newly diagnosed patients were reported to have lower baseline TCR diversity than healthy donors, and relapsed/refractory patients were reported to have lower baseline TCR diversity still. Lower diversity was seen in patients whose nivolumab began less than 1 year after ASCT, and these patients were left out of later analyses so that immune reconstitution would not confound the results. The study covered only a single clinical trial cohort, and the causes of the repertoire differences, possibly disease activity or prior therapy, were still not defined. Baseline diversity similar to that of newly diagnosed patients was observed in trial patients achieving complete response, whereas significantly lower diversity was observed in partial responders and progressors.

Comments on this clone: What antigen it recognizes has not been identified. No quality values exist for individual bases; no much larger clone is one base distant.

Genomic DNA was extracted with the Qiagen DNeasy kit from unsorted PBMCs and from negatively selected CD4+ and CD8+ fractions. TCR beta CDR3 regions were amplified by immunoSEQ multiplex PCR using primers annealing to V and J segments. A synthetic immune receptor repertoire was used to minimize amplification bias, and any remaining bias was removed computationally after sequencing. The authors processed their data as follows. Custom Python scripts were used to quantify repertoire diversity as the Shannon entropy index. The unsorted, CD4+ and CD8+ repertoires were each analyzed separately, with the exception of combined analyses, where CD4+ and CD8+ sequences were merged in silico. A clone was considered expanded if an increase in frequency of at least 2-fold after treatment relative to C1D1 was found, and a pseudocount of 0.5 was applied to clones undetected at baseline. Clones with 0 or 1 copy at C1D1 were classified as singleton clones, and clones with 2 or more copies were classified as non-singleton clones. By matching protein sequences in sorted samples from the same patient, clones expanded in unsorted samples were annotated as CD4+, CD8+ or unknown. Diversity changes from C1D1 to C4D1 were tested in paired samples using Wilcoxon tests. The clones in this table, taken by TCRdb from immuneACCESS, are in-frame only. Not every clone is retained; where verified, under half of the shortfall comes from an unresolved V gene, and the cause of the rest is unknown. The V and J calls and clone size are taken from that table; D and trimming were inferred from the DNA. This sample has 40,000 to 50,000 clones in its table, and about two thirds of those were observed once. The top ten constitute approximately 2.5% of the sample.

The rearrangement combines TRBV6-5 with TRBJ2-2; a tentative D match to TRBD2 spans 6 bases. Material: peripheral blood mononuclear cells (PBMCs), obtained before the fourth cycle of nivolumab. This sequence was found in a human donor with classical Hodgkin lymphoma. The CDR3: CASSLGTGTGELFF. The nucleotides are TGTGCCAGCAGTTTAGGGACTGGCACCGGGGAGCTGTTTTTT.